The TCR beta chain described here comes from a study of graft-versus-host responses after intestinal transplantation. Method: immunoSEQ multiplex PCR; TCRdb's copy keeps in-frame clones and lacks some. This sample has roughly 120,000 clones, with about 92% found just once. Regarding this clone: Antigen unknown.

Trimming took 0 bases from V and 7 from J, leaving 9 bases between them. The CDR3 length is 13 residues. Germline V gene lookup returns CDR1 MNHNS and CDR2 SASEGT. The chain employs TRBV6-1 and TRBJ2-5; D is unclear. The specimen was unstimulated CD8+ T cells sorted from spleen or lymph node cells, collected before transplant. This receptor was identified in a human donor who was the organ donor for an intestinal transplant. In nucleotides, the CDR3 is TGTGCCAGCAGTGAAGCTGATCCGGGGACCCAGTACTTC. Its protein product is CASSEADPGTQYF.